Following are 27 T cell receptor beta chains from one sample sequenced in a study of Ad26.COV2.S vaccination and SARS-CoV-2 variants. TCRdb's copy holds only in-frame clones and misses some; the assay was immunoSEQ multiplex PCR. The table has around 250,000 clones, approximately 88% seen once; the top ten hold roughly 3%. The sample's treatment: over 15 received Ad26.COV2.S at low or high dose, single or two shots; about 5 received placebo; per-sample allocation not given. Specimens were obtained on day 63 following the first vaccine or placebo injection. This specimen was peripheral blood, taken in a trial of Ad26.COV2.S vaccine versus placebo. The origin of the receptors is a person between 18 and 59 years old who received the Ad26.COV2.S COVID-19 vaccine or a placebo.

In DNA form, the CDR3 reads TGCGCCAGCAGCCAGGCCGGATCCTACGAGCAGTACTTC. Protein product: CASSQAGSYEQYF. V gene TRBV4-3 combines with J gene TRBJ2-7; D gene ambiguous. CDR3 length: 13 residues. V was cut by 3 bases and J by 1 base, with 7 bases left in between. Germline V gene sequence: CDR1 LGHNA, CDR2 YSLEER.

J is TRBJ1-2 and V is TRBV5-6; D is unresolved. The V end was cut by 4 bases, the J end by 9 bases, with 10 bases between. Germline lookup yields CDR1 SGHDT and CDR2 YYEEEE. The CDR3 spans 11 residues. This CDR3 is CASSGDASYTF. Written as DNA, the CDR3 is TGTGCCAGCAGCGGGGATGCAAGCTACACCTTC. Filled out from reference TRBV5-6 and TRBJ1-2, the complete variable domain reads DAGVTQSPTHLIKTRGQQVTLRCSPKSGHDTVSWYQQALGQGPQFIFQYYEEEERQRGNFPDRFSGHQFPNYSSELNVNALLLGDSALYLCASSGDASYTFGSGTRLTVV.

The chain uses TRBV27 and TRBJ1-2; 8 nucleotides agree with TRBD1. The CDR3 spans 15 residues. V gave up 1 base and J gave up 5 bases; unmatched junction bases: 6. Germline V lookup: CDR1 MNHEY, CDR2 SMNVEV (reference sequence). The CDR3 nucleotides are TGTGCCAGCAGTTTATTTGGGACAGGTGAATATGGCTACACCTTC. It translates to CASSLFGTGEYGYTF.

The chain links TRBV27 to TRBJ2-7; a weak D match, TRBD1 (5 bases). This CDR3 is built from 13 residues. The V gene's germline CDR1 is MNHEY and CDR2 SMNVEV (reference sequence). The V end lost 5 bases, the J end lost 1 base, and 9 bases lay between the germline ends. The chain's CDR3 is CASSRGYSYEQYF. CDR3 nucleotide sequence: TGTGCCAGCAGTAGGGGCTATTCCTACGAGCAGTACTTC.

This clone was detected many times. The CDR3 is CASSYGEQGEQYV. The CDR3, as DNA: TGTGCCAGCAGTTATGGAGAACAAGGCGAGCAGTACGTC. The rearrangement links TRBV6-5 to TRBJ2-7; D remains ambiguous. The CDR3 is 13 amino acids. Looked up from germline, CDR1 is MNHEY and CDR2 is SVGAGI. V lost 3 bases, J lost 6 bases, and 12 bases lay in between.

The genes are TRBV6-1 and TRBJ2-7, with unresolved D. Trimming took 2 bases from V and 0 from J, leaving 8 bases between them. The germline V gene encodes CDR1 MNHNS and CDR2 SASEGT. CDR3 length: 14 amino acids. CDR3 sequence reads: CASSELGYSYEQYF. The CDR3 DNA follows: TGTGCCAGCAGTGAACTAGGTTACTCCTACGAGCAGTACTTC.

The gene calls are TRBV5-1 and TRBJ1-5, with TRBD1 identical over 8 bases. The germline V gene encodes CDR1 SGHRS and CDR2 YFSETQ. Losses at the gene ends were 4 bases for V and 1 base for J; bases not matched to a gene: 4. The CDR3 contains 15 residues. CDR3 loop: CASSTGTGSNQPQHF. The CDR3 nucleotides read TGCGCCAGCAGCACCGGGACAGGAAGCAATCAGCCCCAGCATTTT.

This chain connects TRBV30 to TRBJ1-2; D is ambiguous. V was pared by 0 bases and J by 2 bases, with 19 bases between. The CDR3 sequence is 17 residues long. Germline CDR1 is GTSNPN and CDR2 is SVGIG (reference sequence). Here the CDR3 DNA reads TGTGCCTGGAGTGTAGGTTGGCAGGTCGGGTGGAACTATGGCTACACCTTC. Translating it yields CAWSVGWQVGWNYGYTF.

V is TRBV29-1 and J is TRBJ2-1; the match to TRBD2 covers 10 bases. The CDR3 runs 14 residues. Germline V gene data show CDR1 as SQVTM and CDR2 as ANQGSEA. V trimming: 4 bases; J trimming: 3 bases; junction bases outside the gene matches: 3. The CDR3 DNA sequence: TGCAGCGTTGGGACTAGCGGAAACTACAATGAGCAGTTCTTC. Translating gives CSVGTSGNYNEQFF.

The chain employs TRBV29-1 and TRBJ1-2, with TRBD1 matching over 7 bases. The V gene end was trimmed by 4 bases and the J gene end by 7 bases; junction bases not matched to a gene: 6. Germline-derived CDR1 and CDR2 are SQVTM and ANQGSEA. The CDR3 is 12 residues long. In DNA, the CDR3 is TGCAGCGTTGGAGGGGGCAAAGTTGGCTACACCTTC. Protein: CSVGGGKVGYTF.

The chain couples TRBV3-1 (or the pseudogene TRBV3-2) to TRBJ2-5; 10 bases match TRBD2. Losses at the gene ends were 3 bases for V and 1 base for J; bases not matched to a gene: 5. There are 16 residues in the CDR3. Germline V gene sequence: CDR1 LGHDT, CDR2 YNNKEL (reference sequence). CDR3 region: CASSQSGRGGQETQYF. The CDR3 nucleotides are TGTGCCAGCAGCCAGAGCGGGAGGGGAGGCCAAGAGACCCAGTACTTC.

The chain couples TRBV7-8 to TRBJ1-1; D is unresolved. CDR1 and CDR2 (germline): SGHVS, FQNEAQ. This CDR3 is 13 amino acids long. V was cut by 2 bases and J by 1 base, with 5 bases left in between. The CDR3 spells CASSLNGNTEAFF. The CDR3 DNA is TGTGCCAGCAGCTTAAACGGGAACACTGAAGCTTTCTTT.

The CDR3 nucleotides read TGTGCCAGCAGCCAAGGGTTTGACGAAAAACTGTTTTTT. This encodes CASSQGFDEKLFF. The rearrangement links TRBV3-1 (or the pseudogene TRBV3-2) to TRBJ1-4; the D is unclear. The V gene's germline CDR1 is LGHDT and CDR2 YNNKEL (reference sequence). The CDR3 has 13 residues. V was pared by 1 base and J by 8 bases, with 8 bases between.

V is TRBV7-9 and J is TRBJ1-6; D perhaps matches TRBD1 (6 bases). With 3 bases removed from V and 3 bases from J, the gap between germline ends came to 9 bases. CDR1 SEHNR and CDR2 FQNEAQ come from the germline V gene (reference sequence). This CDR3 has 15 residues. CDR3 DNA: TGTGCCAGCAGCTTTGGGGGGCACTATAATTCACCCCTCCACTTT. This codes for CASSFGGHYNSPLHF. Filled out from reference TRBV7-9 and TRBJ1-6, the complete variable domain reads DTGVSQNPRHKITKRGQNVTFRCDPISEHNRLYWYRQTLGQGPEFLTYFQNEAQLEKSRLLSDRFSAERPKGSFSTLEIQRTEQGDSAMYLCASSFGGHYNSPLHFGNGTRLTVT.

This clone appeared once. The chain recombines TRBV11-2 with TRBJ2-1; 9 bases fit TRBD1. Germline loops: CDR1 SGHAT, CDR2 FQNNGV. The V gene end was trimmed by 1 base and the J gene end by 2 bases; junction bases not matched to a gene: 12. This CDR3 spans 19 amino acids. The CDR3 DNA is TGTGCCAGCAGCTTAGGCGACAGGGGGAAACCGGGACCCTACAATGAGCAGTTCTTC. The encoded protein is CASSLGDRGKPGPYNEQFF.

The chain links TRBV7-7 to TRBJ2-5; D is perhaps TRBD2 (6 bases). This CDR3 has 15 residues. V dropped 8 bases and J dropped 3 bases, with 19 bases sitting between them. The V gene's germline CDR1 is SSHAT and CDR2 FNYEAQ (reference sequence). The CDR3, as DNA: TGTGCCAGCGCACCAGGAGGGATTACCAAAGAGACCCAGTACTTC. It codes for CASAPGGITKETQYF.

The CDR3 coding sequence is TGTGCCAGCAGCTCTATCTCCGGGACAGTGGACACTGAAGCTTTCTTT. Amino acid sequence: CASSSISGTVDTEAFF. This chain uses TRBV5-5 with TRBJ1-1; 7 positions match TRBD1. CDR3 length equals 16 residues. The trim removed 3 bases at V and 3 bases at J, leaving 11 bases unmatched. Germline V CDR1 and CDR2: SGHKS, YYEKEE (reference sequence).

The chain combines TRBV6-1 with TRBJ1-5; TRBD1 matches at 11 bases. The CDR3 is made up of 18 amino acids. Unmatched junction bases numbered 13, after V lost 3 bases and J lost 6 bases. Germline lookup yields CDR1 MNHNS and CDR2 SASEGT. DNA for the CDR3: TGTGCCAGCAGTGAGGTTAGAGGACAGGGGGCGTGGGGTCAGCCCCAGCATTTT. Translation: CASSEVRGQGAWGQPQHF.

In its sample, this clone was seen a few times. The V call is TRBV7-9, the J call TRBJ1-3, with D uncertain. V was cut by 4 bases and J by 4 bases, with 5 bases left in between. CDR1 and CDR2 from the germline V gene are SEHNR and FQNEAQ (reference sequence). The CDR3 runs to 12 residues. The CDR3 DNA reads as TGTGCCAGCAGCTCGCAAGGAAACACCATATATTTT. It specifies CASSSQGNTIYF.

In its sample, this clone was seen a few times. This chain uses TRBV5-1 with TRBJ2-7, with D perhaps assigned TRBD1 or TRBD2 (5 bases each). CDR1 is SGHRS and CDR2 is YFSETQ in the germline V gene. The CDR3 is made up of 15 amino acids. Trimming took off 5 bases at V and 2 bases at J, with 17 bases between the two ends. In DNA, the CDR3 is TGCGCCAGCAGTCCAGGGACCGCCGATCCCTACGAGCAGTACTTC. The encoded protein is CASSPGTADPYEQYF. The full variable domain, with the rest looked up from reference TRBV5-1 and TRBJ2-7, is KAGVTQTPRYLIKTRGQQVTLSCSPISGHRSVSWYQQTPGQGLQFLFEYFSETQRNKGNFPGRFSGRQFSNSRSEMNVSTLELGDSALYLCASSPGTADPYEQYFGPGTRLTVT.

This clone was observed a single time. CDR3 sequence (DNA): TGTGCCAGCAGTTACGGGGGGCAGGAAGAAAAACTGTTTTTT. The encoded protein is CASSYGGQEEKLFF. The V call is TRBV6-5, the J call TRBJ1-4, with D maybe TRBD1 (6 bases). This CDR3 is built from 14 residues. CDR1 is MNHEY, CDR2 SVGAGI, per germline. V was shortened by 2 bases and J by 8 bases, with 12 bases between the two germline ends.

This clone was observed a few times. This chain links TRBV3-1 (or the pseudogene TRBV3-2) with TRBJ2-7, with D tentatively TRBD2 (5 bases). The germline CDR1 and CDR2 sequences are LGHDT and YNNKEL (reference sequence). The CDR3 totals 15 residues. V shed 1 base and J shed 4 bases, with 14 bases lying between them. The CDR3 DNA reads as TGTGCCAGCAGCCAAGGGTTCACTAGGGTATACGAGCAGTACGTC. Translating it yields CASSQGFTRVYEQYV.

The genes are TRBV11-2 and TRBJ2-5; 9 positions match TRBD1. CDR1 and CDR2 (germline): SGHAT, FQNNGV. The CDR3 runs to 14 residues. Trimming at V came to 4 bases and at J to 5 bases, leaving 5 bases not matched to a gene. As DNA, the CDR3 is TGTGCCAGCAGCTCTACAGGGGGCGTGGAGACCCAGTACTTC. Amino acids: CASSSTGGVETQYF.

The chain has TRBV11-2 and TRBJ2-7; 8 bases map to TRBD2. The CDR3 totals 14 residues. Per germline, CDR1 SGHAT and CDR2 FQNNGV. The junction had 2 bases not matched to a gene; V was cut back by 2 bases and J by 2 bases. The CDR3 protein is CASSLTGGAYEQYF. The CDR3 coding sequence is TGTGCCAGCAGCTTAACCGGGGGGGCCTACGAGCAGTACTTC.

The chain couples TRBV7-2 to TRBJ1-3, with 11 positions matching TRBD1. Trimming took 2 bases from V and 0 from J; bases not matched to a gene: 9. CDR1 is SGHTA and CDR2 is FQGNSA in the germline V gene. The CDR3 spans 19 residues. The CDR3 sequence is CASSLLPGQGVSSGNTIYF. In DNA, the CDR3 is TGTGCCAGCAGCTTACTCCCGGGACAGGGGGTGAGCTCTGGAAACACCATATATTTT. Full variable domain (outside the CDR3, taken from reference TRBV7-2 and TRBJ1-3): GAGVSQSPSNKVTEKGKDVELRCDPISGHTALYWYRQSLGQGLEFLIYFQGNSAPDKSGLPSDRFSAERTGGSVSTLTIQRTQQEDSAVYLCASSLLPGQGVSSGNTIYFGEGSWLTVV.

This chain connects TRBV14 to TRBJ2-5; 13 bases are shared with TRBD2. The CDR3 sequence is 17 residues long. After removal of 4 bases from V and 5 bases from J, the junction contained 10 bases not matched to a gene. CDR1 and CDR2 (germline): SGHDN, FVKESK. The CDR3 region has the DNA TGTGCCAGCAGCCCCTCCATGGGACTAGCGGGAAGTGAGACCCAGTACTTC. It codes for CASSPSMGLAGSETQYF.

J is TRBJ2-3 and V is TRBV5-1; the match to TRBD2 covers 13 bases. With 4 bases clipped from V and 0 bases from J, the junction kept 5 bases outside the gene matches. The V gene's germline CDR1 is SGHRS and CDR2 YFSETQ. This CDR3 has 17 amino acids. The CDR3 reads CASSMGLAGPSTDTQYF. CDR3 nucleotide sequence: TGCGCCAGCAGCATGGGACTAGCGGGGCCTAGCACAGATACGCAGTATTTT.